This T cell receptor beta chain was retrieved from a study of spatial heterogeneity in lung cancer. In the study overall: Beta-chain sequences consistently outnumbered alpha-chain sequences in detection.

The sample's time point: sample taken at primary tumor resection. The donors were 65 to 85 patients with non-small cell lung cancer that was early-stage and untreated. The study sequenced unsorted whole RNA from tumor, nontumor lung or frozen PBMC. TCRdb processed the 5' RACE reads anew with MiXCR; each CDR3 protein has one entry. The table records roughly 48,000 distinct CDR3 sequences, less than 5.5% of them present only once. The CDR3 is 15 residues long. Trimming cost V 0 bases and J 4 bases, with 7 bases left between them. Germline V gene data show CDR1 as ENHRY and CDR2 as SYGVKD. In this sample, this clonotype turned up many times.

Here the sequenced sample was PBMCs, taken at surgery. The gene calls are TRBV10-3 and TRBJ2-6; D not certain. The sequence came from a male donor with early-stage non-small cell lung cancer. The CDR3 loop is CAISESRTGANVLTF. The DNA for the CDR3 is TGTGCCATCAGTGAGTCGAGAACCGGGGCCAACGTCCTGACTTTC.